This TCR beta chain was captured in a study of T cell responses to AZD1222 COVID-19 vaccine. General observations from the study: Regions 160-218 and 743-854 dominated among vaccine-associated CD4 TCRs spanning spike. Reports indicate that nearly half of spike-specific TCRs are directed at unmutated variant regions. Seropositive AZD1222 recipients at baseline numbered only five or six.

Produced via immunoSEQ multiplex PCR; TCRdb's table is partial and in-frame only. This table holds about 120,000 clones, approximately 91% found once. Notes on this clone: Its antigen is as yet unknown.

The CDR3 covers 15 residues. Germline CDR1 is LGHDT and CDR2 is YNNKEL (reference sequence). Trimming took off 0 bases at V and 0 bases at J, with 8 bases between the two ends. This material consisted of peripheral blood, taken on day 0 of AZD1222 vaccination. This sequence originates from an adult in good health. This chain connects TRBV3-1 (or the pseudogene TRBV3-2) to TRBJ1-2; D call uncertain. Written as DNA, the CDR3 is TGTGCCAGCAGCCAAGACAGAAAAGCTAACTATGGCTACACCTTC. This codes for CASSQDRKANYGYTF.